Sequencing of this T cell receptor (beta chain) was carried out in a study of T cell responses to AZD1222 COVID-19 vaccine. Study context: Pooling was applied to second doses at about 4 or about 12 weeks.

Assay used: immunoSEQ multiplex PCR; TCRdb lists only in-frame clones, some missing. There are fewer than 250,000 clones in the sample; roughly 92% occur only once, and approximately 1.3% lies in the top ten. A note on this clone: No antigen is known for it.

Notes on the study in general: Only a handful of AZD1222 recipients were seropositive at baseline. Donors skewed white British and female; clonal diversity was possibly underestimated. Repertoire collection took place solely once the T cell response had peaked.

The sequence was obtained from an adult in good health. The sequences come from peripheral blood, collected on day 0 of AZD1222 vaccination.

Here the CDR3 DNA reads TGTGCCAGCAGCCAATGGAAGGGATCGGCTAACTATGGCTACACCTTC. Encoded protein: CASSQWKGSANYGYTF. The genes are TRBV3-1 (or the pseudogene TRBV3-2) and TRBJ1-2; D remains unclear. With 2 bases removed from V and 0 bases from J, the gap between germline ends came to 13 bases. The CDR3 spans 16 residues. Germline V CDR1 and CDR2: LGHDT, YNNKEL (reference sequence).